Shown below are 15 T cell receptor beta chains from a single sample sequenced in a study of T cell changes during pregnancy in multiple sclerosis. Repertoires were generated with immunoSEQ multiplex PCR, while TCRdb's copy carries only in-frame clones and drops some. The table records tens of thousands of clones, around nine tenths of them present only once. Sample: CD4+ T cells from peripheral blood mononuclear cells, taken before pregnancy. These receptors originate from a female donor with multiple sclerosis, enrolled in a pregnancy study.

In its sample, this clone was seen once. The J gene is TRBJ1-2, the V gene TRBV21-1; the table's TRBD1 call for D was not verified on the DNA. TRBV21-1 is recorded as a pseudogene. CDR3 length: 17 amino acids. DNA for the CDR3: TGTGCCAGCAGCAAAGCGATAGAGACAGGGGTAATCTATGGCTACACCTTC. Protein: CASSKAIETGVIYGYTF.

This clone is a singleton in its sample. The chain is built from TRBV30 and TRBJ2-3; possible D gene TRBD2, 6 bases. This CDR3 spans 11 amino acids. Trimming removed 6 bases from V and 9 bases from J, with 13 bases in between. Germline V gene lookup returns CDR1 GTSNPN and CDR2 SVGIG (reference sequence). The CDR3 spells CACGSGRTQYF. The CDR3, as DNA: TGTGCCTGCGGGAGCGGACGGACGCAGTATTTT.

The chain links TRBV5-1 to TRBJ2-1, with 11 positions matching TRBD1. The length of the CDR3 is 15 residues. Germline V lookup: CDR1 SGHRS, CDR2 YFSETQ. J lost 9 bases, V lost 4 bases, and 9 bases had no gene match. The CDR3 DNA sequence: TGCGCCAGCAGCCCGGACAGGGGGCTAGTGGGTGAGCAGTTCTTC. Amino acids: CASSPDRGLVGEQFF.

The rearrangement joins TRBV11-2 to TRBJ2-5, with 8 bases identical to TRBD2. Germline V gene data show CDR1 as SGHAT and CDR2 as FQNNGV. The CDR3 has 15 amino acids. V trimming: 4 bases; J trimming: 5 bases; junction bases outside the gene matches: 9. CDR3 nucleotides: TGTGCCAGCAGCTCGTCGGGGGGGGTGCCGGAGACCCAGTACTTC. Amino acid sequence: CASSSSGGVPETQYF.

V usage is TRBV23-1 and J usage is TRBJ2-3, with 8 positions matching TRBD1. TRBV23-1 is an ORF, with its function uncertain. The ends lost 0 bases at V and 6 bases at J; junction bases unmatched: 8. The CDR3 has 16 amino acids. DNA for the CDR3: TGCGCCAGCAGTCAATCGTGCGGACAGGGCAGGGATACGCAGTATTTT. Encoded protein: CASSQSCGQGRDTQYF.

The J gene is TRBJ2-2, the V gene TRBV6-4, with 16 positions matching TRBD2. Germline assignment: CDR1 MRHNA and CDR2 SNTAGT. There are 20 residues in the CDR3. V dropped 0 bases and J dropped 7; count of bases not matched to a gene: 11. In DNA form, the CDR3 reads TGTGCCAGCAGTGACTCGGGACTAGCGGGAGGGCCTATTGTGGTCGGGGAGCTGTTTTTT. It translates to CASSDSGLAGGPIVVGELFF.

This chain links TRBV29-1 with TRBJ1-2; D uncertain. The ends were cut back, 6 bases at V and 5 bases at J, with 16 bases in the middle. This CDR3 spans 13 amino acids. The germline V gene has CDR1 SQVTM and CDR2 ANQGSEA. CDR3 in DNA: TGCAGCGTAACCGAGGCGGGAGGGTATGGCTACACCTTC. Its protein product is CSVTEAGGYGYTF.

The V gene is TRBV7-2, the J gene TRBJ2-5; 10 bases are a match to TRBD1. The V segment lost 3 bases and the J segment 3 bases; nucleotides outside the gene matches: 4. CDR3 length equals 15 residues. Germline V CDR1 and CDR2: SGHTA, FQGNSA. The CDR3 loop is CASSFSGTGEETQYF. The CDR3 nucleotides are TGTGCCAGCAGCTTCAGCGGGACAGGGGAAGAGACCCAGTACTTC.

The chain links TRBV19 to TRBJ2-4, with 7 bases that match TRBD1. Germline V gene lookup returns CDR1 LNHDA and CDR2 SQIVND (reference sequence). The CDR3 is made up of 16 amino acids. V lost 5 bases to trimming and J lost 0 bases; unmatched junction nucleotides: 7. CDR3 DNA: TGTGCCAGTAGTCAGGGACAGTCTATAGCCAAAAACATTCAGTACTTC. Protein: CASSQGQSIAKNIQYF.

The chain employs TRBV9 and TRBJ2-1; maybe TRBD2 (5 bases). The CDR3 extends over 13 amino acids. The V end was cut by 1 base, the J end by 9 bases, with 11 bases between. Germline values: CDR1 SGDLS, CDR2 YYNGEE. In nucleotides, the CDR3 is TGTGCCAGCAGCGTACGGGGATTTGGTGAGCAGTTCTTC. Translation gives CASSVRGFGEQFF.

In nucleotides, the CDR3 is TGCGCCAGCAGCCAAGCAAGTCTAGCGGGGGCCGAAACCGGGGAGCTGTTTTTT. Protein: CASSQASLAGAETGELFF. J is TRBJ2-2 and V is TRBV4-1, with 10 bases lining up with TRBD2. CDR3 length equals 18 residues. Germline lookup yields CDR1 MGHRA and CDR2 YSYEKL. V shed 1 base, J shed 5 bases, and the junction held 10 bases outside the gene matches.

This clone was picked up a small number of times. The genes are TRBV19 and TRBJ1-2, with a possible D match to TRBD1 (5 bases). The CDR3 is 13 residues long. Trimming took 6 bases from V and 8 from J, leaving 16 bases between them. Germline V gene sequence: CDR1 LNHDA, CDR2 SQIVND (reference sequence). CDR3 DNA sequence: TGTGCCAGTAGGCCGGTGGGGGGTGAGGGCTACACCTTC. It is translated as CASRPVGGEGYTF.

This chain joins TRBV5-6 and TRBJ1-4; D might be TRBD1 (6 bases). V lost 0 bases, J lost 8 bases, and 14 bases lay in between. Germline CDR1 is SGHDT and CDR2 is YYEEEE. The length of the CDR3 is 15 residues. CDR3 DNA: TGTGCCAGCAGCTTGGAGGCAGGGGAGAGGGAAAAACTGTTTTTT. Protein product: CASSLEAGEREKLFF.

The chain combines TRBV7-9 with TRBJ2-3; a possible D gene is TRBD2 (5 bases). From germline, CDR1 is SEHNR and CDR2 FQNEAQ (reference sequence). V lost 1 base and J 0 bases, leaving 8 bases between the germline ends. CDR3 size: 15 residues. As DNA, the CDR3 is TGTGCCAGCAGCTTAGGCTCGGGGAGCACAGATACGCAGTATTTT. Translation gives CASSLGSGSTDTQYF.

This CDR3 is CASSSPDRQNIQYF. The CDR3 nucleotides read TGTGCCAGCAGTTCGCCCGACAGGCAGAACATTCAGTACTTC. The chain is built from TRBV28 and TRBJ2-4; possibly TRBD1 for D (6 bases). The CDR3 contains 14 residues. V dropped 4 bases and J dropped 7 bases, with 14 bases sitting between them. The germline CDR1 and CDR2 sequences are MDHEN and SYDVKM.